This T cell receptor beta chain appears in the sequencing data of a study of blood T cell repertoires in COVID-19. Study information: Sample material is recorded as cDNA or gDNA derived from T cells, B-cell-depleted T cells, or PBMCs.

Under the authors' procedure: Counts of nucleated cells, estimated from reference gene primer amplification, were obtained. Only in-frame clones appear in the TCRdb table, and some are missing; sequencing was by immunoSEQ multiplex PCR. V and J calls plus clone size are reproduced from that table; the DNA served to infer D and trimming. The sample includes around 130,000 clones, 84% of them seen just once. Trimming took 6 bases from V and 5 from J; bases not matched to a gene: 10. There are 16 residues in the CDR3. From germline, CDR1 is SNHLY and CDR2 FYNNEI. The source is a man aged 25-45 years with COVID-19, enrolled during active disease. The chain recombines TRBV2 with TRBJ2-2, with 9 bases fitting TRBD2. The sample consisted of peripheral blood. This CDR3 is CASREGAGGPTGELFF. The DNA for the CDR3 is TGTGCCAGCAGAGAGGGTGCGGGAGGGCCTACCGGGGAGCTGTTTTTT.